Below, 8 T cell receptor beta chains from the same sample are listed, as sequenced in a study of cytomegalovirus exposure and HLA in healthy donors. PCR involved 60 Vbeta and 13 Jbeta primers. Clones were read by immunoSEQ multiplex PCR, and TCRdb kept only the in-frame ones, dropping some. The sample lists about 83,000 clones; 65% to 80% were seen once. The source material was PBMCs. These receptor sequences come from a man aged 55 to 70 in good health and CMV-seronegative.

The V gene is TRBV7-8, the J gene TRBJ1-2; TRBD1 agrees at 8 bases. Germline assignment: CDR1 SGHVS and CDR2 FQNEAQ. The CDR3 has 17 residues. The V segment lost 1 base and the J segment 4 bases; nucleotides outside the gene matches: 11. The CDR3 sequence: CASSLGAGGEQLYGYTF. CDR3 bases: TGTGCCAGCAGCTTAGGGGCAGGGGGCGAGCAACTCTATGGCTACACCTTC.

This chain links TRBV7-8 with TRBJ1-5, with D uncertain. This CDR3 has 14 amino acids. The V gene lost 5 bases and the J gene lost 13 bases, with 21 bases spanning the gap. Germline assignment: CDR1 SGHVS and CDR2 FQNEAQ. The CDR3 spells CASSTPQADYRQHF. CDR3 nucleotides: TGTGCCAGCAGCACCCCGCAGGCGGACTATCGACAGCATTTT.

V usage is TRBV7-2 and J usage is TRBJ2-5, with 7 nucleotides matching TRBD1. The V gene end was trimmed by 4 bases and the J gene end by 5 bases; junction bases not matched to a gene: 7. The CDR3 contains 14 residues. The germline CDR1 and CDR2 sequences are SGHTA and FQGNSA. The CDR3 sequence is CASSWAARGETQYF. The CDR3 DNA reads TGTGCCAGCAGCTGGGCCGCCAGGGGGGAGACCCAGTACTTC.

This rearrangement joins TRBV10-3 to TRBJ1-5, with TRBD1 matching over 7 bases. Germline CDR1 reads ENHRY; CDR2 reads SYGVKD. The trim removed 11 bases at V and 5 bases at J, leaving 6 bases unmatched. CDR3 size: 12 residues. The CDR3 loop reads CAAGTVDQPQHF. The DNA of the CDR3 is TGTGCCGCGGGGACAGTGGATCAGCCCCAGCATTTT.

This sequence joins TRBV5-1 and TRBJ2-5; TRBD1 agrees at 9 bases. V was pared by 7 bases and J by 3 bases, with 7 bases of the junction left unmatched. CDR1 and CDR2 (germline): SGHRS, YFSETQ. This CDR3 is built from 14 residues. The CDR3 bases are TGCGCCAGCGGCCGGGACAGGGTGGAAGAGACCCAGTACTTC. Translated, it gives CASGRDRVEETQYF.

This chain connects TRBV25-1 to TRBJ2-2, with 7 nucleotides matching TRBD1. The germline gives CDR1 MGHDK, CDR2 SYGVNS. This CDR3 comprises 14 residues. The junction had 0 bases not matched to a gene; V was cut back by 1 base and J by 4 bases. This chain's CDR3 is CASSESGGTGELFF. The CDR3 DNA sequence: TGTGCCAGCAGTGAATCAGGGGGCACCGGGGAGCTGTTTTTT.

The gene calls are TRBV5-6 and TRBJ2-3; D is possibly TRBD1 (6 bases). V lost 4 bases and J lost 6, with 21 bases in between. The CDR3 runs 16 residues. Germline assignment: CDR1 SGHDT and CDR2 YYEEEE. The CDR3 region has the DNA TGTGCCAGCAGCGGATCCAGGGGCCCAGGGCCGGATACGCAGTATTTT. Translated: CASSGSRGPGPDTQYF.

This clone was found once. This chain joins TRBV7-6 and TRBJ1-1; 8 nucleotides agree with TRBD1. V gave up 4 bases and J gave up 4 bases; unmatched junction bases: 8. CDR1 SGHVS and CDR2 FNYEAQ come from the germline V gene. This CDR3 spans 15 amino acids. The chain's CDR3 is CASSSGGGLVTEAFF. The DNA for the CDR3 is TGTGCCAGCAGCTCAGGGGGCGGGTTGGTCACTGAAGCTTTCTTT.